The entry below gives a single T cell receptor beta chain sequence along with its context. Its antigen is as yet unknown. Trimming cost V 6 bases and J 3 bases, with 20 bases left between them. The CDR3 has 16 amino acids. CDR1 is KGHSH, CDR2 LQKENI, per germline. The sample originates from a study of Tregs in tolerant kidney transplant recipients. Study conclusions and caveats: Few patients were studied, so findings need validation in larger groups. Tregs expanded with activated donor B cells seemed most donor-specific. This study did not directly address biological reproducibility.

The repertoire was sequenced with immunoSEQ multiplex PCR; TCRdb's copy has only in-frame clones and lacks some. The sample contains approximately 260,000 clones, about 80% of which appear only once. This sequence was found in a human donor in good health. The genes are TRBV18 and TRBJ1-1; D gene ambiguous. Sequencing was carried out using CD4+ T cells from blood. The CDR3 spells CASSSAYAERDTEAFF. CDR3 sequence (DNA): TGTGCCAGCTCCTCCGCGTACGCCGAACGAGACACTGAAGCTTTCTTT.